The 12 T cell receptor beta chains listed next were all sequenced from one sample in a study of shared clonotypes between healthy human individuals. Using immunoSEQ multiplex PCR, the repertoire was profiled, and TCRdb retains in-frame clones only, with some absent. The sample holds about 1.1 million clones, 77% seen once. Sequences were obtained from memory CD4+ T cells from PBMCs. Subset here: CD45RA-negative fraction. The source of these receptors is a man aged 18-30 years in good health. Some clones in this sample may be carry-over from other donors' samples.

As concerns this clone: This may be a read error: a much more frequent sequence differs by one nucleotide. The gene calls are TRBV11-2 and TRBJ1-3, with D unclear. Germline V gene lookup returns CDR1 SGHAT and CDR2 FQNNGV. There are 14 residues in the CDR3. The DNA of the CDR3 is TGTGCCAGCAGTTTGGGGTTCTCTGGAAACACCATATGTTTT. Amino acids: CASSLGFSGNTICF.

The V call is TRBV6-5, the J call TRBJ1-6; weak D call: TRBD1 (5 bases). This CDR3 has 14 amino acids. From germline, CDR1 is MNHEY and CDR2 SVGAGI. V was pared by 6 bases and J by 7 bases, with 13 bases between. CDR3 nucleotides: TGTGCCAGCAGCCCGACAGCCCCAAATTCACCCCTCCACTTT. The encoded protein is CASSPTAPNSPLHF.

This chain connects TRBV7-8 to TRBJ2-3; 8 bases fit TRBD2. Germline loops: CDR1 SGHVS, CDR2 FQNEAQ. The CDR3 sequence is 18 residues long. V gave up 4 bases and J gave up 4 bases; unmatched junction bases: 16. The DNA of the CDR3 is TGTGCCAGCAGCTCATTCTTCAGGGTCGGGAGGGACGCAGATACGCAGTATTTT. Its translation is CASSSFFRVGRDADTQYF.

The chain carries TRBV19 and TRBJ1-2; the match to TRBD1 covers 9 bases. This CDR3 is 14 amino acids long. V shed 7 bases and J 4 bases; nucleotides not matched to a gene: 7. The germline V gene has CDR1 LNHDA and CDR2 SQIVND (reference sequence). In nucleotides, the CDR3 is TGTGCCAGTACCCTCTTGACAGGGGGCTATGGCTACACCTTC. Its translation is CASTLLTGGYGYTF. Supplemented by reference TRBV19 and TRBJ1-2, the full variable domain reads DGGITQSPKYLFRKEGQNVTLSCEQNLNHDAMYWYRQDPGQGLRLIYYSQIVNDFQKGDIAEGYSVSREKKESFPLTVTSAQKNPTAFYLCASTLLTGGYGYTFGSGTRLTVV.

J is TRBJ2-5 and V is TRBV5-1; 8 nucleotides line up with TRBD2. Germline V CDR1 and CDR2: SGHRS, YFSETQ. The CDR3 loop spans 16 amino acids. The ends lost 2 bases at V and 2 bases at J; junction bases unmatched: 8. CDR3 DNA: TGCGCCAGCAGCTTCCTAGCGGGTAATACTCAAGAGACCCAGTACTTC. Its protein product is CASSFLAGNTQETQYF.

This clone was counted only a few times. The chain carries TRBV19 and TRBJ2-7, with 11 nucleotides matching TRBD2. Germline CDR1 is LNHDA and CDR2 is SQIVND (reference sequence). The CDR3 runs 17 residues. The junction had 6 bases not matched to a gene; V was cut back by 1 base and J by 1 base. In DNA form, the CDR3 reads TGTGCCAGTAGTATAGGCGGGACTAGCGGCGATTCCTACGAGCAGTACTTC. This translates into CASSIGGTSGDSYEQYF. Combining the CDR3 with reference TRBV19 and TRBJ2-7 gives the whole variable domain DGGITQSPKYLFRKEGQNVTLSCEQNLNHDAMYWYRQDPGQGLRLIYYSQIVNDFQKGDIAEGYSVSREKKESFPLTVTSAQKNPTAFYLCASSIGGTSGDSYEQYFGPGTRLTVT.

The chain is built from TRBV7-8 and TRBJ1-1; D remains unclear. Per germline, CDR1 SGHVS and CDR2 FQNEAQ. The V and J ends lost 5 bases and 4 bases respectively, with 14 bases between them. The CDR3 loop spans 14 amino acids. The CDR3 is CASSPLEESTEAFF. The CDR3 nucleotides read TGTGCCAGCAGCCCCCTTGAGGAGAGCACTGAAGCTTTCTTT.

The chain links TRBV28 to TRBJ1-5, with 7 bases that match TRBD1. CDR1 is MDHEN, CDR2 SYDVKM, per germline. CDR3 length: 13 amino acids. V lost 2 bases and J lost 11; bases outside the gene matches: 6. The CDR3 loop is CASSLTDQGAQHF. In DNA form, the CDR3 reads TGTGCCAGCAGTTTAACGGATCAGGGGGCCCAGCATTTT.

This clone has only a few counts. V usage is TRBV5-4 and J usage is TRBJ1-2, with 9 bases aligning to TRBD1. Germline lookup yields CDR1 SGHNT and CDR2 YYREEE (reference sequence). CDR3 length: 15 amino acids. J gave up 7 bases and V 6 bases, and 13 bases lay outside the gene matches. The CDR3 bases are TGTGCCAGCACCTTCGGGGGACAGGGTTGGGGTGGCTACACCTTC. Residues: CASTFGGQGWGGYTF.

A word on this clone: This clone may be a read error of a much larger clone one base away. This chain joins TRBV21-1 and TRBJ2-5; TRBD2 is the table's D call, not checked against the DNA. TRBV21-1 is flagged as a pseudogene. CDR3 length: 11 residues. The CDR3 loop is CASSLVETQYF. DNA of the CDR3: TGTGCCAGCAGCCTCGTGGAGACCCAGTACTTC.

This chain joins TRBV28 and TRBJ1-5; D unclear. Germline CDR1 and CDR2: MDHEN and SYDVKM. V was pared by 0 bases and J by 1 base, with 7 bases between. The CDR3 sequence is 15 residues long. Here the CDR3 reads CASSLWQASNQPQHF. DNA for the CDR3: TGTGCCAGCAGTTTATGGCAGGCGAGCAATCAGCCCCAGCATTTT.

The chain carries TRBV28 and TRBJ2-7; D remains ambiguous. Germline lookup yields CDR1 MDHEN and CDR2 SYDVKM. This CDR3 is 11 amino acids long. Trimming left V 2 bases short and J 4 bases short, with 3 bases between. Here the CDR3 DNA reads TGTGCCAGCAGTTTACATTACGAGCAGTACTTC. Translating gives CASSLHYEQYF.